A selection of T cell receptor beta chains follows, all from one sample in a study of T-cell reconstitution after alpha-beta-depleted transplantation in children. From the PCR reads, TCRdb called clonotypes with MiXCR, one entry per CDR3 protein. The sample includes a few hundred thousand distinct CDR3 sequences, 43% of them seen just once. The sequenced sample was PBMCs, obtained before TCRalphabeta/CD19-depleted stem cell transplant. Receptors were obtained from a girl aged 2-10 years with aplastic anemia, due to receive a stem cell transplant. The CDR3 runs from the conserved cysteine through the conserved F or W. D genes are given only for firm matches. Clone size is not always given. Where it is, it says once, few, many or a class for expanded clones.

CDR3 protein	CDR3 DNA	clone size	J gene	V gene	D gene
CAISEYASGIDTQYF	TGTGCCATCAGTGAGTATGCTAGCGGGATCGATACGCAGTATTTT	-	TRBJ2-3	TRBV10-3	TRBD2
CASSENRVGREELFF	TGTGCCAGCAGCGAGAACAGGGTGGGCCGAGAGGAGCTGTTTTTT	-	TRBJ2-2	TRBV7-9	-
CASSLLTANYGYTF	TGTGCCAGCAGCCTACTGACAGCTAACTATGGCTACACCTTC	many	TRBJ1-2	TRBV3-1	-
CASSGRLPDPGLASYNEQFF	TGTGCCAGCAGCGGACGATTACCTGATCCGGGACTAGCTTCCTACAATGAGCAGTTCTTC	few	TRBJ2-1	TRBV21-1	-
CASSLAGGWDREAQPQHF	TGTGCCAGCAGTTTAGCCGGGGGGTGGGACAGGGAGGCTCAGCCCCAGCATTTT	-	TRBJ1-5	TRBV12-3/TRBV12-4	TRBD1
CASSSLPTSGSYEQYF	TGTGCCAGCAGCTCCCTGCCCACTAGCGGCTCCTACGAGCAGTACTTC	few	TRBJ2-7	TRBV7-2	TRBD2
CASSSSGAGAYEQYF	TGTGCCAGCAGTTCCTCCGGGGCGGGGGCCTACGAGCAGTACTTC	few	TRBJ2-7	TRBV6-5	TRBD2
CASSPSRQSYNEQFF	TGTGCCAGCTCACCTTCACGACAGTCCTACAATGAGCAGTTCTTC	-	TRBJ2-1	TRBV18	-
CASTGTSGKYEQFF	TGTGCCAGTACCGGGACTAGCGGGAAGTACGAGCAGTTCTTC	-	TRBJ2-1	TRBV27	TRBD2
CASSLEGAYTQYF	TGTGCCAGCAGTTTGGAGGGGGCGTATACGCAGTATTTT	-	TRBJ2-3	TRBV27	-
CASSTLGSYEQYF	TGTGCCAGCAGCACCCTAGGCTCCTACGAGCAGTACTTC	-	TRBJ2-7	TRBV7-2	-
CASSLVTQGNGYTF	TGTGCCAGCAGCTTAGTGACTCAGGGAAATGGCTACACCTTC	few	TRBJ1-2	TRBV7-9	-
CASRPGLGNEQFF	TGTGCCAGCAGACCGGGACTAGGCAATGAGCAGTTCTTC	-	TRBJ2-1	TRBV12-3/TRBV12-4	TRBD2
CSAIPTRGANYNEQFF	TGCAGTGCTATACCCACGCGGGGGGCCAACTACAATGAGCAGTTCTTC	-	TRBJ2-1	TRBV20-1	TRBD2
CASSFTGTGELFF	TGCGCCAGCAGCTTTACAGGCACCGGGGAGCTGTTTTTT	-	TRBJ2-2	TRBV5-1	-
CATSGTGAFTGNTEAFF	TGTGCCACCAGTGGAACAGGGGCCTTTACGGGGAACACTGAAGCTTTCTTT	-	TRBJ1-1	TRBV24-1	TRBD1
CASNTLAGGGKKYF	TGTGCCAGCAACACACTCGCGGGAGGAGGAAAGAAGTACTTC	few	TRBJ2-7	TRBV11-2	TRBD2
CSASVAMGRYEQYF	TGCAGTGCTAGCGTAGCCATGGGCCGCTACGAGCAGTACTTC	many	TRBJ2-7	TRBV20-1	-